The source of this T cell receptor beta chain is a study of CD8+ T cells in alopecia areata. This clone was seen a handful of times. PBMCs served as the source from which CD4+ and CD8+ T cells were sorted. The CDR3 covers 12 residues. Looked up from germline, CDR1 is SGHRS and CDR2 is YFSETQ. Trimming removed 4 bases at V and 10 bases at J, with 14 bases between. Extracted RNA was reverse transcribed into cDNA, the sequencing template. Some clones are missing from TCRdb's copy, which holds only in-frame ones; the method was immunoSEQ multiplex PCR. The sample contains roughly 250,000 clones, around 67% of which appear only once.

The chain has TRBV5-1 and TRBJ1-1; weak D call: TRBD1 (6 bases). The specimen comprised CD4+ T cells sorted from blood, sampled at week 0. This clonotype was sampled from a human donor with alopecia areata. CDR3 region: CASSLQGAAAFF. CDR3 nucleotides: TGCGCCAGCAGCCTACAGGGTGCCGCAGCTTTCTTT.